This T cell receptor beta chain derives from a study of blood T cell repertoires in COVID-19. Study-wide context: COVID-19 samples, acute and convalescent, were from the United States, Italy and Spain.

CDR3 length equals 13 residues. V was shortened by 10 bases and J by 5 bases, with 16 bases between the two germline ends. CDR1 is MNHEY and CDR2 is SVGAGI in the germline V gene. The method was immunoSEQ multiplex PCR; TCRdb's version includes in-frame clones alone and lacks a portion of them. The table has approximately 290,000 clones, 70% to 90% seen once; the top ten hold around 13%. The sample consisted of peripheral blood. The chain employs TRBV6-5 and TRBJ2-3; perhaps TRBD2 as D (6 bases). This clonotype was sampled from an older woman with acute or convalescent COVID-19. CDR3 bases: TGTGCCACCTCGGGGAGGCGAGGAGATACGCAGTATTTT. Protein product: CATSGRRGDTQYF.